Detailed here is one TCR beta chain. Its target is not known. This entry comes from a study of cytomegalovirus exposure and HLA in healthy donors. Study-level points and caveats: The study labeled 150 to 200 TCR beta chains cytomegalovirus-associated. Across HLA loci, a later analysis found differing TCR association rates, with DRB1 most and HLA-C fewest.

PCR employed 60 Vbeta and 13 Jbeta primers. The repertoire was sequenced with immunoSEQ multiplex PCR; TCRdb's copy has only in-frame clones and lacks some. The sample contains roughly 90,000 clones, approximately 84% of which appear only once. Donors sampled were nominally healthy, though unrecorded immune exposures were likely. The CDR3 totals 16 residues. Germline V gene data show CDR1 as SGHTA and CDR2 as FQGTGA. The V segment lost 2 bases and the J segment 2 bases; nucleotides outside the gene matches: 7. The sequenced sample was PBMCs. The receptor comes from a man aged 18 to 30 in good health and CMV-seronegative. This chain joins TRBV7-3 and TRBJ2-5; 8 positions agree with TRBD2. CDR3 DNA: TGTGCCAGCAGCTTAGGGCCGGGAGGGGTTCAAGAGACCCAGTACTTC. It codes for CASSLGPGGVQETQYF.